This entry is about one TCR beta chain. The antigen this receptor binds is unknown. Base quality data are lacking; no much larger clone is found one base away. The sample originates from a study of blood T cell repertoires in COVID-19 (dated by TCRdb to the early 2020s). Study-level background: The collaborator samples originated in the United States, Italy and Spain and spanned the acute and convalescent phases of COVID-19. The material from the prospective study consisted of cDNA or gDNA derived from T cells, B-cell-depleted T cells, or PBMCs. The dataset comprised deeply sampled blood TCRbeta repertoires from subjects exposed to, actively infected with, or recovered from COVID-19. The repertoires were made available in a free public database intended to serve as a resource for research on the immune response to SARS-CoV-2. Samples came from the ongoing ImmuneRACE study (first 160 participants) plus 1,254 subjects from 6 global collaborators. The sample metadata nearly always contained a de-identified subject ID, COVID-19 status, age in years and sex. Where HLA class I and class II types were available, the types were taken from metadata supplied by the sample provider, not from assay-based typing.

Relative to germline, V is 4 bases shorter and J is 4 bases shorter, with 14 bases between their ends. The CDR1 and CDR2 encoded by the germline V gene are SGDLS and YYNGEE. The CDR3 goes from the cysteine to the phenylalanine over 14 residues. Just the 42-base CDR3 DNA is kept, in frame starting at base 1. Collaborating institutions collected whole blood in K2EDTA tubes following their own protocols. For TCRbeta analysis, collaborator samples were shipped as frozen whole blood, as isolated PBMCs, or as DNA extracted from either sample type. The immunoSEQ Assay, a bias-controlled multiplex PCR, was used to amplify TCRbeta CDR3 regions from genomic DNA. As for the authors' bioinformatics: Nucleated cell counts per sample were estimated from amplification of reference gene primers within the assay. To quantify the absolute abundance of each unique TCRbeta CDR3 rearrangement, sequence reads were collapsed and filtered. Productive Simpson clonality was computed per sample as the square root of Simpson's diversity index over productive rearrangements. Entries here come from immuneACCESS through TCRdb and include only in-frame sequences with V and J called. Some clones fail to appear in such tables; in the studies checked, an unresolved V gene covers under half of the shortfall, and the cause of the remainder is unknown. From that table come the V and J calls and clone size; the DNA was used to work out D and trimming. This sample is represented by roughly 60,000 clones; roughly 87% of them were singletons. Together, the top ten hold about 3.4% of the sample.

Here is what the overall study found, with its caveats: The amount of clinical and demographic metadata varied by source and participant and was provided uncurated.

The source is a man in his fifties or sixties with active COVID-19. Sequences were obtained from peripheral blood. The chain employs TRBV9 and TRBJ1-2, and perhaps TRBD1 as D gene, on 6 matching bases. For the CDR3, the sequence is CASSSGDAFYGYTF. The DNA reads TGTGCCAGCAGCTCAGGGGACGCCTTCTATGGCTACACCTTC.